The 32 T cell receptor beta chains given below trace back to one sample, sequenced in a study of early T cells in non-severe SARS-CoV-2 infection. One entry per CDR3 protein results from TCRdb running MiXCR on the 5' RACE reads. Of tens of thousands of distinct CDR3 sequences listed, approximately 5.9% were seen once; the top ten hold about 8.3%. The specimen was whole blood, collected at baseline. The receptors originated from an adult who was a healthcare worker with PCR-confirmed SARS-CoV-2 infection or an uninfected control (not recorded which).

This clonotype was recorded many times. The rearrangement joins TRBV7-9 to TRBJ2-4, with 9 bases identical to TRBD1. The V and J ends lost 2 bases and 7 bases, in that order; junction bases with no gene match: 6. The germline CDR1 and CDR2 sequences are SEHNR and FQNEAQ (reference sequence). This CDR3 has 15 amino acids. The CDR3 region has the DNA TGTGCCAGCAGCTTATTAGAGGACAGGGGTAACATTCAGTACTTC. This encodes CASSLLEDRGNIQYF.

This clonotype was observed a handful of times. The V call is TRBV7-9, the J call TRBJ1-1; 12 bases line up with TRBD1. Germline CDR1 and CDR2: SEHNR and FQNEAQ (reference sequence). Trimming removed 5 bases from V and 6 bases from J; junction bases left unmatched: 4. The CDR3 is 14 residues long. In DNA form, the CDR3 reads TGTGCCAGCAGCAAGGGACAGGGGGCTGCTGAAGCTTTCTTT. This encodes CASSKGQGAAEAFF.

This clonotype was seen ten or more times. The chain links TRBV20-1 to TRBJ2-7; TRBD1 might be the D (5 bases). V lost 3 bases, J lost 6 bases, and 12 bases lay in between. The length of the CDR3 is 12 residues. CDR1 and CDR2 from the germline V gene are DFQATT and SNEGSKA (reference sequence). CDR3 residues: CSASNPGPEQYF. The CDR3 DNA reads as TGCAGTGCTAGCAACCCAGGGCCCGAGCAGTACTTC.

The rearrangement uses TRBV3-1 and TRBJ1-5; 8 bases map to TRBD1. The germline V gene has CDR1 LGHDT and CDR2 YNNKEL (reference sequence). The V segment lost 4 bases and the J segment 7 bases; nucleotides outside the gene matches: 6. This CDR3 has 14 residues. CDR3 in amino acids: CASSPDRGYQPQHF. CDR3 nucleotide sequence: TGTGCCAGCAGCCCCGACAGGGGATACCAGCCCCAGCATTTT.

The rearrangement uses TRBV20-1 and TRBJ2-7; possible D gene TRBD2, 5 bases. Per the germline V gene, CDR1 is DFQATT and CDR2 is SNEGSKA (reference sequence). Trimming shortened V by 1 base and J by 12 bases, and 10 bases separated the two germline ends. This CDR3 region has 10 residues. The CDR3, as DNA: TGCAGTGCTAGAGTCGGGGAACCGTACTTC. Its protein is CSARVGEPYF.

This clonotype came up a few times. V gene TRBV28 combines with J gene TRBJ2-5; D is perhaps TRBD2 (5 bases). Germline CDR1 MDHEN, CDR2 SYDVKM. The V gene lost 7 bases and the J gene lost 1 base, with 13 bases spanning the gap. The CDR3 length is 14 residues. CDR3 DNA: TGTGCCAGCAATATGCGGGCAGGCCAAGAGACCCAGTACTTC. Its protein is CASNMRAGQETQYF.

This clonotype was counted at least ten times. This chain joins TRBV7-8 and TRBJ1-1, with D unclear. The CDR3 totals 15 residues. Trimming removed 1 base from V and 5 bases from J, with 14 bases in between. Germline CDR1 reads SGHVS; CDR2 reads FQNEAQ. The CDR3 DNA reads TGTGCCAGCAGCTTAGGCCCACAAGAAGAGACTGAAGCTTTCTTT. Its translation is CASSLGPQEETEAFF.

The chain has TRBV7-9 and TRBJ2-7; weak D call: TRBD1 (5 bases). The germline gives CDR1 SEHNR, CDR2 FQNEAQ (reference sequence). The CDR3 extends over 16 amino acids. The V and J ends lost 2 bases and 2 bases respectively, with 16 bases between them. This chain's CDR3 is CASSLIWSDNAYEQYF. CDR3 sequence (DNA): TGTGCCAGCAGCTTAATTTGGTCGGACAACGCCTACGAGCAGTACTTC.

The table lists this clonotype with many counts. J is TRBJ1-1 and V is TRBV20-1; 7 positions agree with TRBD1. The CDR3 length is 13 residues. V trimming: 6 bases; J trimming: 4 bases; junction bases outside the gene matches: 8. Germline V CDR1 and CDR2: DFQATT, SNEGSKA (reference sequence). CDR3 coding DNA: TGCAGTGCAAACACAGGGGTAGCCACTGAAGCTTTCTTT. Translation gives CSANTGVATEAFF.

This clonotype showed up just a few times. V gene TRBV2 combines with J gene TRBJ2-7, with a weak D call TRBD2 (5 bases). Trimming took 4 bases from V and 2 from J, leaving 24 bases between them. CDR1 and CDR2 from the germline V gene are SNHLY and FYNNEI. This CDR3 spans 18 amino acids. The CDR3 DNA reads as TGTGCCAGCAGTGTTCTAAGGGCCGACTATGGGCGCCCCTACGAGCAGTACTTC. This translates into CASSVLRADYGRPYEQYF.

The chain combines TRBV20-1 with TRBJ1-1; 7 bases line up with TRBD1. V gave up 5 bases and J gave up 7 bases; unmatched junction bases: 7. CDR1 is DFQATT, CDR2 SNEGSKA, per germline (reference sequence). This CDR3 has 12 amino acids. In DNA, the CDR3 is TGCAGTGCTGGAGGGGGCGCCAGTGAAGCTTTCTTT. Translated, it gives CSAGGGASEAFF.

This clonotype was counted only a few times. The rearrangement uses TRBV20-1 and TRBJ2-5; D perhaps matches TRBD2 (5 bases). The CDR3 contains 13 residues. Germline lookup yields CDR1 DFQATT and CDR2 SNEGSKA (reference sequence). Deletions cut 3 bases from V and 2 bases from J, with 10 bases between. In nucleotides, the CDR3 is TGCAGTGCTAGCCAAGCGGTACAAGAGACCCAGTACTTC. Translating gives CSASQAVQETQYF.

There are many counts of this clonotype. This chain links TRBV5-1 with TRBJ1-1; unclear D gene. Deletions cut 4 bases from V and 5 bases from J, with 9 bases between. The germline gives CDR1 SGHRS, CDR2 YFSETQ. The CDR3 length is 12 residues. CDR3 nucleotide sequence: TGCGCCAGCAGCCCATTAGGGACTGAAGCTTTCTTT. This gives the protein CASSPLGTEAFF.

This clonotype was detected a few times. The rearrangement joins TRBV10-3 to TRBJ1-5, with 12 nucleotides matching TRBD1. The CDR3 has 20 amino acids. The germline gives CDR1 ENHRY, CDR2 SYGVKD. The V segment lost 4 bases and the J segment 2 bases; nucleotides outside the gene matches: 15. The CDR3 DNA follows: TGTGCCATCAGTGGGACGGGTAAGGGACAGGGGGCAGAGGGCAATCAGCCCCAGCATTTT. It specifies CAISGTGKGQGAEGNQPQHF.

In this sample, this clonotype turned up a few times. J is TRBJ2-3 and V is TRBV12-3 or TRBV12-4; TRBD2 is a possible D gene (5 bases). V was clipped by 3 bases and J by 10 bases, with 11 bases between them. This CDR3 comprises 12 residues. CDR3 DNA: TGTGCCAGCAGTTTGGTCCTAGCTTCGCAGTATTTT. Amino acid sequence: CASSLVLASQYF.

This chain joins TRBV6-5 and TRBJ2-2; D may be TRBD1 (6 bases). This CDR3 is built from 14 residues. Germline V gene lookup returns CDR1 MNHEY and CDR2 SVGAGI. V was clipped by 8 bases and J by 5 bases, with 15 bases between them. The CDR3 loop reads CASLSQGSTGELFF. The CDR3 bases are TGTGCCAGCCTATCACAGGGTTCGACCGGGGAGCTGTTTTTT.

This clonotype was observed at least ten times. V gene TRBV7-9 combines with J gene TRBJ1-1, with a weak D call TRBD1 (5 bases). The CDR3 consists of 14 residues. Germline-derived CDR1 and CDR2 are SEHNR and FQNEAQ (reference sequence). Trimming shortened V by 1 base and J by 4 bases, and 10 bases separated the two germline ends. CDR3 sequence reads: CASSLVQGGTEAFF. The DNA for the CDR3 is TGTGCCAGCAGCTTAGTCCAGGGAGGCACTGAAGCTTTCTTT.

This clonotype was detected ten times or more. The chain is built from TRBV4-1 and TRBJ2-6; no definite D call. CDR1 is MGHRA and CDR2 is YSYEKL in the germline V gene. Trimming stripped 5 bases from V and 0 bases from J, with 17 bases between. The CDR3 spans 18 residues. The CDR3 reads CASSVRYGPLSGANVLTF. The CDR3 region has the DNA TGCGCCAGCAGCGTCCGGTATGGGCCCCTCTCTGGGGCCAACGTCCTGACTTTC.

This clonotype was recorded at least ten times. The J gene is TRBJ2-1, the V gene TRBV6-5; 9 bases are a match to TRBD2. CDR3 length: 15 amino acids. Per germline, CDR1 MNHEY and CDR2 SVGAGI. Unmatched junction bases numbered 8, after V lost 6 bases and J lost 5 bases. CDR3 sequence reads: CASRTLAGTHNEQFF. The CDR3 DNA follows: TGTGCCAGCAGGACCCTAGCGGGGACGCACAATGAGCAGTTCTTC.

This rearrangement joins TRBV12-3 or TRBV12-4 to TRBJ2-7; D assignment may be TRBD1 or TRBD2 (7 bases each). Trimming removed 2 bases from V and 6 bases from J, with 20 bases in between. CDR3 length: 16 residues. CDR3 residues: CASSLRGGAPGGEQYF. As DNA, the CDR3 is TGTGCCAGCAGTTTAAGAGGGGGCGCCCCGGGGGGCGAGCAGTACTTC.

As regards this clonotype: Since a much larger clone is just one base distant, this may be a read error. V and J are TRBV7-2 and TRBJ2-7; tentative D call: TRBD1 (6 bases). Germline loops: CDR1 SGHTA, CDR2 FQGNSA. CDR3 length: 15 amino acids. The CDR3 DNA is TGTGCCAGCAGCTTCGAACAGGGATTATCCTACGAGCAGTGCTTC. Translating it yields CASSFEQGLSYEQCF.

In its sample, this clonotype was seen many times. V usage is TRBV18 and J usage is TRBJ2-1, with D tentatively TRBD1 (6 bases). This CDR3 spans 15 amino acids. Trimming left V 2 bases short and J 0 bases short, with 8 bases between. CDR1 is KGHSH and CDR2 is LQKENI in the germline V gene. The CDR3 loop reads CASSPTGSSYNEQFF. Written as DNA, the CDR3 is TGTGCCAGCTCACCAACAGGGAGCTCCTACAATGAGCAGTTCTTC.

This clonotype was seen repeatedly, ten times or more. V and J are TRBV5-4 and TRBJ2-7, with D perhaps given as TRBD1 or TRBD2 (5 bases each). This CDR3 contains 15 residues. CDR1 and CDR2 (germline): SGHNT, YYREEE (reference sequence). V lost 2 bases, J lost 1 base, and 13 bases lay in between. The CDR3, as DNA: TGTGCCAGCAGCTTCCTGGGACGAGGGTCCTACGAGCAGTACTTC. The encoded protein is CASSFLGRGSYEQYF. Together with reference TRBV5-4 and TRBJ2-7, the CDR3 gives the full variable domain: ETGVTQSPTHLIKTRGQQVTLRCSSQSGHNTVSWYQQALGQGPQFIFQYYREEENGRGNFPPRFSGLQFPNYSSELNVNALELDDSALYLCASSFLGRGSYEQYFGPGTRLTVT.

In its sample, this clonotype was seen once. A much larger clone differs from this one at a single base, so this may be a read error. The chain links TRBV7-2 to TRBJ2-1; D is unresolved. CDR3 length: 12 residues. Trimming removed 0 bases at V and 10 bases at J, with 7 bases between. CDR1 is SGHTA, CDR2 FQGNSA, per germline. CDR3 nucleotide sequence: TGTACCAGCAGCTTAGCCACTTCGGAGCAGTTCTTC. Residues: CTSSLATSEQFF.

The V gene is TRBV19, the J gene TRBJ2-6; D uncertain. The ends were cut back, 3 bases at V and 4 bases at J, with 7 bases in the middle. The length of the CDR3 is 14 residues. In germline, CDR1 is LNHDA, CDR2 SQIVND (reference sequence). The CDR3 bases are TGTGCCAGTAGTATCGATTCGGGGGCCAACGTCCTGACTTTC. This encodes CASSIDSGANVLTF. Based on the CDR3 plus reference TRBV19 and TRBJ2-6, the full variable domain is DGGITQSPKYLFRKEGQNVTLSCEQNLNHDAMYWYRQDPGQGLRLIYYSQIVNDFQKGDIAEGYSVSREKKESFPLTVTSAQKNPTAFYLCASSIDSGANVLTFGAGSRLTVL.

This clonotype was counted ten times or more. The chain employs TRBV20-1 and TRBJ2-1, with a possible D match to TRBD2 (6 bases). V lost 3 bases and J lost 4, with 28 bases in between. The CDR3 contains 19 residues. The germline gives CDR1 DFQATT, CDR2 SNEGSKA (reference sequence). In DNA form, the CDR3 reads TGCAGTGCTAGGTTCCCAAGTGGAGGGGAAAGGGGAAAATACAATGAGCAGTTCTTC. This translates into CSARFPSGGERGKYNEQFF.

This clonotype was recorded many times. The chain recombines TRBV7-9 with TRBJ2-7; 10 bases are a match to TRBD1. CDR1 SEHNR and CDR2 FQNEAQ come from the germline V gene (reference sequence). The junction had 7 bases not matched to a gene; V was cut back by 5 bases and J by 3 bases. The CDR3 loop spans 15 amino acids. The CDR3 reads CASSPTGTGVYEQYF. The CDR3 DNA is TGTGCCAGCAGCCCCACCGGGACAGGGGTCTACGAGCAGTACTTC.

This clonotype was recorded many times. The chain links TRBV10-3 to TRBJ2-1, with 9 bases matching TRBD2. This CDR3 spans 16 amino acids. V lost 6 bases and J lost 5; bases outside the gene matches: 11. From germline, CDR1 is ENHRY and CDR2 SYGVKD. The CDR3 spells CAISEQSGGMNNEQFF. In nucleotides, the CDR3 is TGTGCCATCAGCGAACAGAGCGGGGGGATGAACAATGAGCAGTTCTTC.

This clonotype was seen many times. V and J are TRBV7-2 and TRBJ2-1; D is ambiguous. V lost 4 bases and J 6 bases, leaving 13 bases between the germline ends. CDR1 SGHTA and CDR2 FQGNSA come from the germline V gene. This CDR3 is built from 14 residues. The CDR3 DNA is TGTGCCAGCAGCTCTTTGGCTACCTCCAATGAGCAGTTCTTC. It yields the protein CASSSLATSNEQFF.

The J gene is TRBJ2-2, the V gene TRBV19; perhaps TRBD1 as D (6 bases). Trimming stripped 3 bases from V and 1 base from J, with 6 bases between. Germline-derived CDR1 and CDR2 are LNHDA and SQIVND (reference sequence). The CDR3 extends over 14 amino acids. The CDR3 DNA is TGTGCCAGTAGTATGGGACAGAACACCGGGGAGCTGTTTTTT. Protein: CASSMGQNTGELFF.

The chain links TRBV18 to TRBJ2-3; no clear D gene. The V gene's germline CDR1 is KGHSH and CDR2 LQKENI. V dropped 2 bases and J dropped 3 bases, with 9 bases sitting between them. The CDR3 is 14 amino acids. The CDR3 loop reads CASSPKTGTDTQYF. In DNA form, the CDR3 reads TGTGCCAGCTCACCAAAGACCGGGACAGATACGCAGTATTTT.

The J gene is TRBJ2-1, the V gene TRBV12-3 or TRBV12-4; D is possibly TRBD1 (6 bases). CDR3 length: 15 amino acids. With 4 bases removed from V and 3 bases from J, the gap between germline ends came to 13 bases. The CDR3 DNA follows: TGTGCCAGCAGTTCCACAGGGTTAGGCTACAATGAGCAGTTCTTC. The encoded protein is CASSSTGLGYNEQFF.